This T cell receptor (beta chain) comes out of a study of liver allograft versus peripheral blood T cells. As for the study in general: What was compared were the T cell receptor repertoires in transplanted livers and those in the peripheral blood of recipients.

TCRdb redid the calling of the reads with MiXCR, one entry per CDR3 protein. The table lists 6,200 or so distinct CDR3 sequences, approximately 15% of them singletons, with 2.5% to 3% in the top ten. A remark on this clonotype: A much larger clone differs by one base, so this may be a read error.

From germline, CDR1 is MNHNY and CDR2 SVGAGI (reference sequence). There are 16 residues in the CDR3. Trimming cost V 2 bases and J 9 bases; bases outside gene matches: 10. The sequence was collected from a human patient who had a liver transplant. Some of the T cells might come from the graft donor. V is TRBV6-6 and J is TRBJ1-6; 7 bases are shared with TRBD1. The CDR3 spells CASSYPGTVVSSPLHF. CDR3 coding DNA: TGTGCCAGCAGTTACCCAGGGACAGTGGTCTCTTCACCCCTCCACTTT.